This T cell receptor (beta chain) stems from a study of T cell responses to AZD1222 COVID-19 vaccine. This clone was recorded once. Its antigen remains unknown. Using immunoSEQ multiplex PCR, the repertoire was profiled, and TCRdb retains in-frame clones only, with some absent. This table holds fewer than 120,000 clones, around 90% found once. Points from the study as a whole: There were repertoire samples only from the period after the peak T cell response. Baseline serology detected seropositivity in only a handful of AZD1222 recipients. With two AZD1222 doses given, Spike-specific TCR breadth and depth both rose. Nearly half of the spike-specific TCRs reportedly recognize variant regions that carry no mutations.

This CDR3 comprises 15 residues. Trimming took 4 bases from V and 3 from J, leaving 13 bases between them. The germline V gene encodes CDR1 SGDLS and CDR2 YYNGEE. The chain uses TRBV9 and TRBJ2-2; the D is unclear. Source: peripheral blood, taken 28 days after the second AZD1222 dose. This TCR was recovered from an adult who received the AZD1222 COVID-19 vaccine. This CDR3 reads CASSPPGRYTGELFF. The CDR3 coding sequence is TGTGCCAGCAGCCCCCCCGGGCGGTACACCGGGGAGCTGTTTTTT.